A selection of T cell receptor beta chains follows, all from one sample in a study of blood T cell repertoires in COVID-19. Generated by immunoSEQ multiplex PCR, the TCRdb table keeps only in-frame clones and is missing some. The data hold approximately 270,000 clones, with about 90% observed a single time. Source material: PBMCs or T cells enriched from blood (not recorded which). The receptors were sampled from an older woman who had recovered from COVID-19. Each CDR3 is given with its conserved first and last residue. Fields, in order: J gene, clone size, D gene, V gene, CDR3 protein, CDR3 DNA. A D gene is named only where the DNA matches it firmly. Size tells how often a clone was seen (once, few, many) or the class of an expanded clone, and some rows leave it out.

j_gene: TRBJ1-3; abundance: once; d_gene: -; v_gene: TRBV2; CDR3aa: CASSDRGGGNTIYF; CDR3nt: TGTGCCAGCAGTGACAGGGGTGGTGGAAACACCATATATTTT
j_gene: TRBJ2-2; abundance: -; d_gene: TRBD1; v_gene: TRBV6-6; CDR3aa: CASSAGKGARTGELFF; CDR3nt: TGTGCCAGCAGCGCAGGGAAGGGGGCGAGAACCGGGGAGCTGTTTTTT
j_gene: TRBJ2-1; abundance: -; d_gene: -; v_gene: TRBV6-5; CDR3aa: CASSRSSNIDNEQFF; CDR3nt: TGTGCCAGCAGCCGGAGCTCAAACATCGACAATGAGCAGTTCTTC
j_gene: TRBJ2-2; abundance: -; d_gene: -; v_gene: TRBV18; CDR3aa: CASSRTETSTGELFF; CDR3nt: TGTGCCAGCTCCAGGACAGAAACATCCACCGGGGAGCTGTTTTTT
j_gene: TRBJ2-7; abundance: -; d_gene: -; v_gene: TRBV13; CDR3aa: CASSQRWDKTYEQYF; CDR3nt: TGTGCCAGCAGTCAGCGTTGGGACAAGACCTACGAGCAGTACTTC
j_gene: TRBJ1-2; abundance: -; d_gene: TRBD1; v_gene: TRBV27; CDR3aa: CASSWTGGNYGYTF; CDR3nt: TGTGCCAGCAGTTGGACAGGGGGCAACTATGGCTACACCTTC
j_gene: TRBJ2-2; abundance: -; d_gene: TRBD2; v_gene: TRBV10-1; CDR3aa: CASSMASGLTGELFF; CDR3nt: TGCGCCAGCAGTATGGCTAGCGGGTTGACCGGGGAGCTGTTTTTT
j_gene: TRBJ2-2; abundance: -; d_gene: TRBD2; v_gene: TRBV10-3; CDR3aa: CAIQAGGTLTPPEGSSANTGELFF; CDR3nt: TGTGCCATCCAGGCGGGGGGGACCCTGACTCCCCCAGAAGGATCTTCCGCGAACACCGGGGAGCTGTTTTTT
j_gene: TRBJ2-7; abundance: -; d_gene: TRBD1; v_gene: TRBV2; CDR3aa: CASSAQGALYEQYF; CDR3nt: TGTGCCAGCAGTGCCCAGGGGGCGCTTTACGAGCAGTACTTC
j_gene: TRBJ1-5; abundance: -; d_gene: -; v_gene: TRBV6-5; CDR3aa: CASRTGWGNQPQHF; CDR3nt: TGTGCCAGCAGGACAGGTTGGGGAAATCAGCCCCAGCATTTT
j_gene: TRBJ1-4; abundance: few; d_gene: -; v_gene: TRBV2; CDR3aa: CASSLTATNEKLFF; CDR3nt: TGTGCCAGCAGCCTGACAGCAACTAATGAAAAACTGTTTTTT
j_gene: TRBJ2-3; abundance: -; d_gene: TRBD2; v_gene: TRBV7-2; CDR3aa: CASSSTSGSPDTQYF; CDR3nt: TGTGCCAGCAGCTCGACTAGCGGGAGCCCAGATACGCAGTATTTT
j_gene: TRBJ1-2; abundance: few; d_gene: -; v_gene: TRBV6-5; CDR3aa: CAILRGARDDYGYTF; CDR3nt: TGTGCCATCCTCCGGGGGGCGCGTGATGACTATGGCTACACCTTC
j_gene: TRBJ2-3; abundance: -; d_gene: -; v_gene: TRBV3-1/TRBV3-2; CDR3aa: CASSISGVTSTDTQYF; CDR3nt: TGTGCCAGCAGCATATCCGGGGTGACTAGCACAGATACGCAGTATTTT
j_gene: TRBJ1-1; abundance: -; d_gene: TRBD1; v_gene: TRBV30; CDR3aa: CAGDRASHTEAFF; CDR3nt: TGTGCCGGAGACAGGGCTAGTCACACTGAAGCTTTCTTT
j_gene: TRBJ2-2; abundance: many; d_gene: TRBD2; v_gene: TRBV19; CDR3aa: CACGGTGELFF; CDR3nt: TGTGCCTGCGGGGGGACCGGGGAGCTGTTTTTT
j_gene: TRBJ2-2; abundance: -; d_gene: -; v_gene: TRBV7-9; CDR3aa: CASSFGTGELFF; CDR3nt: TGTGCCAGCAGCTTCGGGACCGGGGAGCTGTTTTTT
j_gene: TRBJ2-2; abundance: -; d_gene: -; v_gene: TRBV5-1; CDR3aa: CASSFFGGDGELFF; CDR3nt: TGCGCCAGCAGCTTTTTTGGGGGCGACGGGGAGCTGTTTTTT
j_gene: TRBJ2-3; abundance: -; d_gene: TRBD2; v_gene: TRBV24-1; CDR3aa: CATSDPGLAGTDTQYF; CDR3nt: TGTGCCACCAGTGACCCTGGACTAGCGGGCACAGATACGCAGTATTTT
j_gene: TRBJ2-7; abundance: -; d_gene: TRBD1; v_gene: TRBV6-1; CDR3aa: CASSGDKGQDLYEQYF; CDR3nt: TGTGCCAGCAGTGGCGACAAGGGACAGGACCTATACGAGCAGTACTTC
j_gene: TRBJ1-3; abundance: -; d_gene: -; v_gene: TRBV7-9; CDR3aa: CASTPRGTTGNTIYF; CDR3nt: TGTGCCAGCACCCCCCGAGGGACAACTGGAAACACCATATATTTT
j_gene: TRBJ1-2; abundance: -; d_gene: TRBD1; v_gene: TRBV28; CDR3aa: CASSSGQRNYGYTF; CDR3nt: TGTGCCAGCAGTTCGGGACAGAGGAACTATGGCTACACCTTC
j_gene: TRBJ2-5; abundance: -; d_gene: TRBD1; v_gene: TRBV9; CDR3aa: CASSTRAGQGVETQYF; CDR3nt: TGTGCCAGCAGCACAAGAGCCGGACAGGGTGTGGAGACCCAGTACTTC
j_gene: TRBJ1-3; abundance: -; d_gene: -; v_gene: TRBV5-5; CDR3aa: CASSLGSSGNTIYF; CDR3nt: TGTGCCAGCAGCTTGGGGAGCTCTGGAAACACCATATATTTT
j_gene: TRBJ2-7; abundance: -; d_gene: -; v_gene: TRBV11-2; CDR3aa: CASSLLGTSSEGEQYF; CDR3nt: TGTGCCAGCAGCTTATTGGGGACATCATCAGAAGGCGAGCAGTACTTC
j_gene: TRBJ2-1; abundance: -; d_gene: TRBD1; v_gene: TRBV24-1; CDR3aa: CATSDWDRAYNEQFF; CDR3nt: TGTGCCACCAGTGATTGGGACAGGGCGTACAATGAGCAGTTCTTC
j_gene: TRBJ2-4; abundance: once; d_gene: -; v_gene: TRBV21-1; CDR3aa: CASTIRDIAKNIQYF; CDR3nt: TGTGCCAGCACCATCCGAGACATAGCCAAAAACATTCAGTACTTC
j_gene: TRBJ2-7; abundance: once; d_gene: TRBD1; v_gene: TRBV27; CDR3aa: CASSFDRGPYEQYF; CDR3nt: TGTGCCAGCAGTTTCGACAGGGGGCCCTACGAGCAGTACTTC
j_gene: TRBJ1-2; abundance: -; d_gene: -; v_gene: TRBV21-1; CDR3aa: CASSKVGFRSYGYTF; CDR3nt: TGTGCCAGCAGCAAAGTTGGGTTCAGGTCCTATGGCTACACCTTC
j_gene: TRBJ2-7; abundance: -; d_gene: -; v_gene: TRBV29-1; CDR3aa: CSVSQGPYEQYF; CDR3nt: TGCAGCGTTAGCCAGGGCCCCTACGAGCAGTACTTC
j_gene: TRBJ1-2; abundance: -; d_gene: -; v_gene: TRBV6-2/TRBV6-3; CDR3aa: CASSYPSGGGGYTF; CDR3nt: TGTGCCAGCAGTTACCCCTCGGGGGGAGGTGGCTACACCTTC
j_gene: TRBJ1-2; abundance: -; d_gene: TRBD1; v_gene: TRBV28; CDR3aa: CASRPTGGLNGYTF; CDR3nt: TGTGCCAGCAGACCCACAGGGGGCTTAAATGGCTACACCTTC
j_gene: TRBJ2-3; abundance: -; d_gene: TRBD1; v_gene: TRBV5-1; CDR3aa: CASRRGQATDTQYF; CDR3nt: TGCGCCAGCAGAAGGGGACAGGCGACAGATACGCAGTATTTT
j_gene: TRBJ2-3; abundance: -; d_gene: TRBD2; v_gene: TRBV11-3; CDR3aa: CASSDMTSGPRGTQYF; CDR3nt: TGTGCCAGCAGCGACATGACTAGCGGACCTAGAGGTACGCAGTATTTT
j_gene: TRBJ1-1; abundance: -; d_gene: TRBD1; v_gene: TRBV9; CDR3aa: CASSRQGGENTEAFF; CDR3nt: TGTGCCAGCAGCAGACAGGGTGGTGAGAACACTGAAGCTTTCTTT
j_gene: TRBJ2-1; abundance: -; d_gene: TRBD2; v_gene: TRBV27; CDR3aa: CASSPTSALEQFF; CDR3nt: TGTGCCAGCAGTCCAACTAGCGCCCTTGAGCAGTTCTTC
j_gene: TRBJ2-1; abundance: -; d_gene: -; v_gene: TRBV10-1; CDR3aa: CASSAGDSNNEQFF; CDR3nt: TGCGCCAGCAGTGCGGGGGACTCTAACAATGAGCAGTTCTTC
j_gene: TRBJ1-4; abundance: -; d_gene: TRBD1; v_gene: TRBV7-9; CDR3aa: CASSPGQGLSEKLFF; CDR3nt: TGTGCCAGCAGCCCGGGACAGGGCTTGAGCGAAAAACTGTTTTTT
j_gene: TRBJ1-4; abundance: -; d_gene: -; v_gene: TRBV7-8; CDR3aa: CASSHGGANMRTNEKLFF; CDR3nt: TGTGCCAGCAGTCACGGCGGGGCCAACATGAGAACTAATGAAAAACTGTTTTTT
j_gene: TRBJ1-5; abundance: -; d_gene: TRBD1; v_gene: TRBV10-3; CDR3aa: CAIRGTVDQPQHF; CDR3nt: TGTGCCATCAGGGGGACAGTTGATCAGCCCCAGCATTTT
j_gene: TRBJ1-1; abundance: -; d_gene: -; v_gene: TRBV2; CDR3aa: CASSDREGTEAFF; CDR3nt: TGTGCCAGCAGTGACAGGGAGGGCACTGAAGCTTTCTTT
j_gene: TRBJ2-1; abundance: -; d_gene: TRBD2; v_gene: TRBV9; CDR3aa: CASSVTPGTSGREGNEQFF; CDR3nt: TGTGCCAGCAGCGTGACTCCCGGGACTAGCGGGAGGGAGGGCAATGAGCAGTTCTTC
j_gene: TRBJ1-4; abundance: -; d_gene: -; v_gene: TRBV7-2; CDR3aa: CASSWGAVNEKLFF; CDR3nt: TGTGCCAGCAGCTGGGGAGCGGTTAATGAAAAACTGTTTTTT
j_gene: TRBJ2-6; abundance: -; d_gene: -; v_gene: TRBV5-1; CDR3aa: CASREDSSGANVLTF; CDR3nt: TGCGCCAGCAGGGAGGACAGCTCTGGGGCCAACGTCCTGACTTTC
j_gene: TRBJ1-2; abundance: -; d_gene: TRBD1; v_gene: TRBV27; CDR3aa: CASSSGQANYGYTF; CDR3nt: TGTGCCAGCAGTTCTGGACAGGCGAACTATGGCTACACCTTC
j_gene: TRBJ2-6; abundance: -; d_gene: TRBD2; v_gene: TRBV7-3; CDR3aa: CASSTTGLAAPGANVLTF; CDR3nt: TGTGCCAGCAGCACAACGGGACTAGCGGCCCCTGGGGCCAACGTCCTGACTTTC
j_gene: TRBJ1-2; abundance: -; d_gene: -; v_gene: TRBV28; CDR3aa: CATTLDRPYGYTF; CDR3nt: TGTGCCACCACCCTTGACAGACCCTATGGCTACACCTTC
j_gene: TRBJ1-2; abundance: -; d_gene: -; v_gene: TRBV27; CDR3aa: CASSPLSPREYYGYTF; CDR3nt: TGTGCCAGCAGTCCCTTAAGTCCCCGGGAGTACTATGGCTACACCTTC
j_gene: TRBJ1-1; abundance: -; d_gene: -; v_gene: TRBV4-2; CDR3aa: CASRTGGRGVTEAFF; CDR3nt: TGTGCCAGCAGGACTGGTGGACGGGGGGTCACTGAAGCTTTCTTT
j_gene: TRBJ1-5; abundance: -; d_gene: -; v_gene: TRBV12-3/TRBV12-4; CDR3aa: CASSGGGFQPQHF; CDR3nt: TGTGCCAGCAGCGGGGGGGGCTTTCAGCCCCAGCATTTT
j_gene: TRBJ1-4; abundance: -; d_gene: -; v_gene: TRBV2; CDR3aa: CASSEWGQGGISEKLFF; CDR3nt: TGTGCCAGCAGTGAATGGGGCCAGGGAGGGATAAGTGAAAAACTGTTTTTT
j_gene: TRBJ1-4; abundance: -; d_gene: -; v_gene: TRBV5-1; CDR3aa: CASSLGGMTTNEKLFF; CDR3nt: TGCGCCAGCAGCTTGGGAGGGATGACAACTAATGAAAAACTGTTTTTT
j_gene: TRBJ1-1; abundance: -; d_gene: -; v_gene: TRBV10-3; CDR3aa: CAISVTLSNTEAFF; CDR3nt: TGTGCCATCAGTGTGACACTGTCGAACACTGAAGCTTTCTTT
j_gene: TRBJ1-4; abundance: -; d_gene: -; v_gene: TRBV5-1; CDR3aa: CASSLGTANEKLFF; CDR3nt: TGCGCCAGCAGCTTGGGGACAGCAAATGAAAAACTGTTTTTT
j_gene: TRBJ2-7; abundance: -; d_gene: -; v_gene: TRBV3-1/TRBV3-2; CDR3aa: CASSQGQSIYEQYF; CDR3nt: TGTGCCAGCAGCCAAGGACAGTCCATCTACGAGCAGTACTTC
j_gene: TRBJ1-2; abundance: -; d_gene: -; v_gene: TRBV30; CDR3aa: CASLGGRDGYTF; CDR3nt: TGTGCCTCCCTCGGGGGTAGGGATGGCTACACCTTC
j_gene: TRBJ2-1; abundance: -; d_gene: -; v_gene: TRBV7-3; CDR3aa: CASSLSGADNEQFF; CDR3nt: TGTGCCAGCAGTCTTTCCGGAGCAGACAATGAGCAGTTCTTC